The 27 T cell receptor beta chains given below trace back to one sample, sequenced in a study of shared clonotypes between healthy human individuals. Method: immunoSEQ multiplex PCR; TCRdb's copy keeps in-frame clones and lacks some. The data show 600,000 to 750,000 clones, 72% seen once. Sequenced input: memory CD4+ T cells sorted from blood. The subset was: CD45RA-negative fraction. Every receptor here comes from a woman aged 30 to 39 in good health.

The V gene is TRBV14, the J gene TRBJ1-2, with 8 positions matching TRBD1. Germline-derived CDR1 and CDR2 are SGHDN and FVKESK. V shed 6 bases and J 6 bases; nucleotides not matched to a gene: 6. CDR3 length equals 13 residues. In DNA, the CDR3 is TGTGCCAGCAGGAAAACAGGGGGTCATGGCTACACCTTC. Its translation is CASRKTGGHGYTF. Supplemented by reference TRBV14 and TRBJ1-2, the full variable domain reads EAGVTQFPSHSVIEKGQTVTLRCDPISGHDNLYWYRRVMGKEIKFLLHFVKESKQDESGMPNNRFLAERTGGTYSTLKVQPAELEDSGVYFCASRKTGGHGYTFGSGTRLTVV.

V and J are TRBV27 and TRBJ2-7, with 8 nucleotides matching TRBD2. The V segment lost 4 bases and the J segment 2 bases; nucleotides outside the gene matches: 10. The CDR3 covers 16 residues. Germline V gene lookup returns CDR1 MNHEY and CDR2 SMNVEV (reference sequence). The CDR3 loop is CASSSEAGDPAYEQYF. CDR3 DNA sequence: TGTGCCAGCAGTTCAGAAGCGGGAGACCCCGCCTACGAGCAGTACTTC.

This chain uses TRBV18 with TRBJ2-1; D gene ambiguous. Germline V gene sequence: CDR1 KGHSH, CDR2 LQKENI. This CDR3 region has 15 residues. V lost 3 bases and J lost 5, with 14 bases in between. The CDR3 loop reads CASSPPAGWDNEQFF. Here the CDR3 DNA reads TGTGCCAGCTCACCCCCGGCCGGTTGGGACAATGAGCAGTTCTTC.

In the case of this clone: Additional DNA sequences in this sample encode the identical CDR3. CDR3: CASSLEVRDYEQYF. The CDR3 nucleotides are TGCGCCAGCAGCTTGGAAGTCAGGGACTACGAGCAGTACTTC. The chain employs TRBV5-1 and TRBJ2-7, with D perhaps matching TRBD1 (5 bases). Per germline, CDR1 SGHRS and CDR2 YFSETQ. V lost 0 bases to trimming and J lost 3 bases, with 10 bases between them. The CDR3 covers 14 residues. Full variable domain (missing parts from reference TRBV5-1 and TRBJ2-7): KAGVTQTPRYLIKTRGQQVTLSCSPISGHRSVSWYQQTPGQGLQFLFEYFSETQRNKGNFPGRFSGRQFSNSRSEMNVSTLELGDSALYLCASSLEVRDYEQYFGPGTRLTVT.

The chain recombines TRBV5-1 with TRBJ2-7; TRBD1 matches 9 bases. The length of the CDR3 is 15 residues. The ends lost 4 bases at V and 2 bases at J; junction bases unmatched: 7. CDR1 is SGHRS, CDR2 YFSETQ, per germline. CDR3 in amino acids: CASSPGDRAPYEQYF. The CDR3 nucleotides are TGCGCCAGCAGCCCGGGGGACAGGGCTCCCTACGAGCAGTACTTC.

The chain employs TRBV2 and TRBJ1-1; D is possibly TRBD1 (5 bases). Per the germline V gene, CDR1 is SNHLY and CDR2 is FYNNEI. Trimming stripped 4 bases from V and 5 bases from J, with 11 bases between. The CDR3 sequence is 13 residues long. The CDR3 sequence is CASSGRGFTEAFF. The CDR3 nucleotides read TGTGCCAGCAGTGGGAGGGGTTTTACTGAAGCTTTCTTT.

This clone has more than one count but fewer than ten. The CDR3, as DNA: TGTGCCAGTAGTAGCTCAGGGGCGGGGGCCAACGTCCTGACTTTC. It encodes CASSSSGAGANVLTF. The chain uses TRBV19 and TRBJ2-6, with D perhaps TRBD1 (6 bases). Trimming removed 4 bases from V and 4 bases from J, with 11 bases in between. Germline CDR1 LNHDA, CDR2 SQIVND (reference sequence). The CDR3 is 15 amino acids.

The sample holds many counts of this clone. The chain employs TRBV18 and TRBJ2-1; TRBD1 agrees at 11 bases. The CDR3 runs to 19 residues. J gave up 3 bases and V 0 bases, and 10 bases lay outside the gene matches. Germline CDR1 KGHSH, CDR2 LQKENI. CDR3 protein: CASSPPPGQGALRYNEQFF. DNA of the CDR3: TGTGCCAGCTCACCACCCCCCGGACAGGGGGCTTTGCGCTACAATGAGCAGTTCTTC. Combining the CDR3 with reference TRBV18 and TRBJ2-1 gives the whole variable domain NAGVMQNPRHLVRRRGQEARLRCSPMKGHSHVYWYRQLPEEGLKFMVYLQKENIIDESGMPKERFSAEFPKEGPSILRIQQVVRGDSAAYFCASSPPPGQGALRYNEQFFGPGTRLTVL.

This clone occurred a few times. This chain connects TRBV11-1 to TRBJ1-1; D possibly corresponds to TRBD1 (5 bases). There are 13 residues in the CDR3. V was shortened by 4 bases and J by 6 bases, with 12 bases between the two germline ends. The V gene's germline CDR1 is SGHAT and CDR2 FQDESV (reference sequence). In DNA, the CDR3 is TGTGCCAGCAGCTCCGGCGGGGGACCTGAAGCTTTCTTT. Amino acid sequence: CASSSGGGPEAFF.

V usage is TRBV5-4 and J usage is TRBJ2-3; D uncertain. Germline V gene lookup returns CDR1 SGHNT and CDR2 YYREEE (reference sequence). V was cut by 0 bases and J by 2 bases, with 7 bases left in between. The CDR3 contains 14 residues. CDR3 in amino acids: CASSLASYTDTQYF. The CDR3 bases are TGTGCCAGCAGCTTGGCTAGTTACACAGATACGCAGTATTTT. Looking up the rest from reference TRBV5-4 and TRBJ2-3 gives the full variable domain: ETGVTQSPTHLIKTRGQQVTLRCSSQSGHNTVSWYQQALGQGPQFIFQYYREEENGRGNFPPRFSGLQFPNYSSELNVNALELDDSALYLCASSLASYTDTQYFGPGTRLTVL.

The chain recombines TRBV7-9 with TRBJ1-1, with D hard to call. CDR1 is SEHNR, CDR2 FQNEAQ, per germline (reference sequence). The CDR3 loop spans 15 amino acids. V lost 5 bases, J lost 3 bases, and 16 bases lay in between. The DNA for the CDR3 is TGTGCCAGCAGCCCCGACGGGCTCGGCCACACTGAAGCTTTCTTT. Protein: CASSPDGLGHTEAFF.

The chain combines TRBV4-1 with TRBJ1-2, with TRBD1 identical over 7 bases. The germline gives CDR1 MGHRA, CDR2 YSYEKL. V lost 3 bases, J lost 6 bases, and 4 bases stayed unmatched. CDR3 length equals 13 residues. CDR3 residues: CASSHIGQDGYTF. The CDR3 nucleotides read TGCGCCAGCAGCCACATTGGACAGGATGGCTACACCTTC.

The rearrangement uses TRBV27 and TRBJ2-2; 8 bases align to TRBD2. The CDR3 totals 14 residues. Unmatched junction bases numbered 6, after V lost 9 bases and J lost 3 bases. Germline V gene lookup returns CDR1 MNHEY and CDR2 SMNVEV (reference sequence). CDR3 nucleotide sequence: TGTGCCAGTGCCGGGACTAGGGACACCGGGGAGCTGTTTTTT. Translating it yields CASAGTRDTGELFF.

This chain links TRBV11-2 with TRBJ2-1; no definite D call. The CDR3 has 11 residues. V was trimmed by 5 bases and J by 9 bases, leaving 8 bases between them. The germline CDR1 and CDR2 sequences are SGHAT and FQNNGV. CDR3 amino acids: CASSPDLEQFF. CDR3 bases: TGTGCCAGCAGCCCTGATCTTGAGCAGTTCTTC. Complete variable domain (other parts from reference TRBV11-2 and TRBJ2-1): EAGVAQSPRYKIIEKRQSVAFWCNPISGHATLYWYQQILGQGPKLLIQFQNNGVVDDSQLPKDRFSAERLKGVDSTLKIQPAKLEDSAVYLCASSPDLEQFFGPGTRLTVL.

This clone was counted ten times or more. This chain connects TRBV19 to TRBJ1-2; the D gene is possibly TRBD1 (5 bases). Germline lookup yields CDR1 LNHDA and CDR2 SQIVND (reference sequence). CDR3 length: 14 residues. Trimming cost V 1 base and J 9 bases, with 15 bases left between them. The CDR3 nucleotides are TGTGCCAGTAGTATAGGGGGACGACGGGTCCGCTACACCTTC. It yields the protein CASSIGGRRVRYTF.

In its sample, this clone was seen a few times. The gene calls are TRBV10-3 and TRBJ2-7, with 11 bases matching TRBD2. Germline V gene sequence: CDR1 ENHRY, CDR2 SYGVKD. This CDR3 spans 14 amino acids. V trimming: 5 bases; J trimming: 4 bases; junction bases outside the gene matches: 4. This CDR3 reads CAISTGTSGYEQYF. CDR3 DNA sequence: TGTGCCATCAGTACCGGGACTAGCGGATACGAGCAGTACTTC.

The chain uses TRBV6-1 and TRBJ2-5; D unclear. Looked up from germline, CDR1 is MNHNS and CDR2 is SASEGT. This CDR3 is built from 14 residues. The V end was cut by 4 bases, the J end by 5 bases, with 14 bases between. CDR3: CASSVWSVGETQYF. DNA of the CDR3: TGTGCCAGCAGTGTTTGGAGCGTTGGGGAGACCCAGTACTTC.

The genes are TRBV7-6 and TRBJ2-5, with D maybe TRBD2 (7 bases). The V end lost 8 bases, the J end lost 5 bases, and 12 bases lay between the germline ends. The germline V gene has CDR1 SGHVS and CDR2 FNYEAQ. This CDR3 spans 12 amino acids. This CDR3 reads CASGRGGETQYF. CDR3 nucleotide sequence: TGTGCCAGCGGAAGGGGGGGGGAGACCCAGTACTTC. Together with reference TRBV7-6 and TRBJ2-5, the CDR3 gives the full variable domain: GAGVSQSPRYKVTKRGQDVALRCDPISGHVSLYWYRQALGQGPEFLTYFNYEAQQDKSGLPNDRFSAERPEGSISTLTIQRTEQRDSAMYRCASGRGGETQYFGPGTRLLVL.

This sequence joins TRBV2 and TRBJ2-2; D perhaps matches TRBD2 (6 bases). The germline V gene encodes CDR1 SNHLY and CDR2 FYNNEI. Trimming cost V 4 bases and J 6 bases, with 21 bases left between them. The CDR3 consists of 17 residues. CDR3 region: CASSGGPWAGRSGELFF. CDR3 sequence (DNA): TGTGCCAGCAGTGGAGGTCCCTGGGCAGGGAGGTCCGGGGAGCTGTTTTTT.

The chain is built from TRBV5-4 and TRBJ2-5; 10 bases fit TRBD2. Germline V gene lookup returns CDR1 SGHNT and CDR2 YYREEE (reference sequence). The CDR3 has 16 residues. The V and J ends lost 0 bases and 2 bases, in that order; junction bases with no gene match: 4. Here the CDR3 reads CASSLALAGVQETQYF. CDR3 DNA: TGTGCCAGCAGCTTGGCCCTAGCGGGAGTACAAGAGACCCAGTACTTC.

Note on this clone: Other nucleotide sequences from this sample produce the same CDR3. The chain links TRBV28 to TRBJ2-5, with TRBD2 matching over 8 bases. Germline V gene lookup returns CDR1 MDHEN and CDR2 SYDVKM. This CDR3 is 15 amino acids long. J was trimmed by 4 bases and V by 6 bases; bases with no gene match: 10. The CDR3 nucleotides are TGTGCCAGCAGAAAAAGCGGGAGAGGCGGAGAGACCCAGTACTTC. Translating it yields CASRKSGRGGETQYF.

The chain has TRBV18 and TRBJ2-6; D remains unclear. Germline CDR1 reads KGHSH; CDR2 reads LQKENI. Trimming left V 0 bases short and J 2 bases short, with 2 bases between. CDR3 length: 14 amino acids. The CDR3: CASSPPTGANVLTF. In nucleotides, the CDR3 is TGTGCCAGCTCACCACCCACTGGGGCCAACGTCCTGACTTTC.

The table lists this clone with a count of one. Here the CDR3 reads CASSLGYGTAEQYF. For the CDR3, the DNA is TGCGCCAGCAGCTTGGGATATGGGACGGCCGAGCAGTACTTC. V gene TRBV5-1 combines with J gene TRBJ2-7; D possibly matches TRBD1 or TRBD2 (5 bases each). The CDR3 contains 14 residues. The germline V gene has CDR1 SGHRS and CDR2 YFSETQ. V was shortened by 0 bases and J by 6 bases, with 13 bases between the two germline ends.

As concerns this clone: The junction shows a germline mismatch at one end, possibly a read error. The V call is TRBV6-4, the J call TRBJ1-5, with D perhaps TRBD1 (5 bases). Germline V gene sequence: CDR1 MRHNA, CDR2 SNTAGT. This CDR3 region has 16 residues. CDR3 sequence reads: CATSDATVGSNQPQHF. For the CDR3, the DNA is TGTGCCACCAGTGATGCGACAGTGGGGAGCAATCAGCCCCAGCATTTT.

This clone was detected many times. Other DNA variants within this sample encode the same CDR3. The chain links TRBV2 to TRBJ2-3, with 8 bases matching TRBD2. The junction had 11 bases not matched to a gene; V was cut back by 6 bases and J by 6 bases. Looked up from germline, CDR1 is SNHLY and CDR2 is FYNNEI. The CDR3 sequence is 15 residues long. CDR3 DNA sequence: TGTGCCAGCAGAAGTCTAGCGGGTAGGGCGGATACGCAGTATTTT. It yields the protein CASRSLAGRADTQYF.

This chain joins TRBV28 and TRBJ2-7; TRBD1 agrees at 8 bases. This CDR3 comprises 14 residues. Trimming at V came to 6 bases and at J to 5 bases, leaving 9 bases not matched to a gene. Germline V gene sequence: CDR1 MDHEN, CDR2 SYDVKM. The CDR3 spells CASRRTGSRDEQYF. The CDR3 region has the DNA TGTGCCAGCAGGCGGACAGGGTCTCGCGACGAGCAGTACTTC.

This chain links TRBV27 with TRBJ1-1, with D tentatively TRBD1 (6 bases). The germline V gene has CDR1 MNHEY and CDR2 SMNVEV (reference sequence). This CDR3 region has 19 residues. V was pared by 5 bases and J by 1 base, with 26 bases between. CDR3 amino acids: CASSPFRDTWAKGNTEAFF. The CDR3 DNA reads TGTGCCAGCAGTCCCTTCCGGGACACCTGGGCAAAAGGGAACACTGAAGCTTTCTTT.